This entry lists 29 T cell receptor beta chains sequenced from one sample in a study of glioma-infiltrating T cells. Amplification of TCR alpha and beta CDR3 regions from RNA used iRepertoire nested multiplex PCR. TCRdb reanalysed the multiplex PCR reads using MiXCR and keeps one entry per CDR3 protein. The data show under 200,000 distinct CDR3 sequences, about 46% seen once. The source material was glioma tissue, nonneoplastic brain tissue, or PBMCs (not recorded which). The receptors here all came from a human donor with low-grade glioma or glioblastoma, undergoing nonglioma brain surgery, or in good health (not recorded which).

A note on this clonotype: Just one base apart from a much larger clone, this may be a read error. The chain combines TRBV20-1 with TRBJ2-5, with a weak D call TRBD2 (5 bases). CDR3 length: 15 amino acids. From germline, CDR1 is DFQATT and CDR2 SNEGSKA (reference sequence). In nucleotides, the CDR3 is TGCAGTGATAGAGAAGGAGGCTTCTTCGTAGAGACCCAGTACTTC. Its translation is CSDREGGFFVETQYF.

This clonotype occurred many times. The chain carries TRBV20-1 and TRBJ2-7; no definite D call. The CDR3 runs to 13 residues. V was cut by 1 base and J by 1 base, with 8 bases left in between. Germline V gene lookup returns CDR1 DFQATT and CDR2 SNEGSKA (reference sequence). CDR3 DNA sequence: TGCAGTGCTAGAGCGTGGGGATCCTACGAGCAGTACTTC. Protein sequence: CSARAWGSYEQYF.

This sequence joins TRBV6-1 and TRBJ2-2; D remains ambiguous. V lost 8 bases and J 0 bases, leaving 7 bases between the germline ends. This CDR3 has 13 amino acids. Germline CDR1 is MNHNS and CDR2 is SASEGT. CDR3 sequence reads: CASYRTNTGELFF. The CDR3 nucleotides are TGTGCCAGCTATAGAACGAACACCGGGGAGCTGTTTTTT.

This clonotype has at least ten counts. The chain couples TRBV3-1 to TRBJ1-4; tentatively, D is TRBD1 (6 bases). The CDR3 runs 15 residues. Germline V gene data show CDR1 as LGHDT and CDR2 as YNNKEL (reference sequence). V was clipped by 5 bases and J by 5 bases, with 15 bases between them. CDR3 sequence: CASSIKGGSNEKLFF. Written as DNA, the CDR3 is TGTGCCAGCAGCATAAAGGGGGGCAGCAATGAAAAACTGTTTTTT.

Notes on this clonotype: This may arise from a read error, as a much more abundant clone is one base away. This chain connects TRBV2 to TRBJ2-1; maybe TRBD2 (6 bases). The CDR3 is 15 residues long. Trimming shortened V by 5 bases and J by 3 bases, and 14 bases separated the two germline ends. Germline CDR1 SNHLY, CDR2 FYNNEI. CDR3 coding DNA: TGTGCCAGCAGTTTCACTATCGGGAGCTACAATGAGCAGTTCTTC. It translates to CASSFTIGSYNEQFF.

Remarks on this clonotype: A much bigger clone sits one base away, suggesting this may be a read error. V gene TRBV6-1 combines with J gene TRBJ2-6; tentatively, D is TRBD1 or TRBD2 (5 bases each). Germline CDR1 is MNHNS and CDR2 is SASEGT. This CDR3 comprises 14 residues. The CDR3 coding sequence is TGTGCCAGCAGGAAGAGCTCTGGGGGCAACGTCCTGACTTTC. This gives the protein CASRKSSGGNVLTF.

This clonotype was counted between two and nine times. The chain joins TRBV10-3 to TRBJ2-1, with 8 bases fitting TRBD2. CDR1 is ENHRY, CDR2 SYGVKD, per germline. After removal of 6 bases from V and 0 bases from J, the junction contained 1 base not matched to a gene. The CDR3 is 14 residues long. The CDR3 loop is CAIRGTSSYNEQFF. The DNA for the CDR3 is TGTGCCATCAGGGGGACTAGCTCCTACAATGAGCAGTTCTTC.

This chain connects TRBV11-2 to TRBJ2-5, with TRBD1 matching over 8 bases. The CDR3 contains 14 residues. The junction had 3 bases not matched to a gene; V was cut back by 5 bases and J by 1 base. Germline CDR1 reads SGHAT; CDR2 reads FQNNGV. Here the CDR3 reads CASSPDRGQETQYF. The CDR3 coding sequence is TGTGCCAGCAGCCCAGACAGGGGCCAAGAGACCCAGTACTTC.

The count of this clonotype is one. V gene TRBV7-9 combines with J gene TRBJ2-3; perhaps TRBD1 as D (5 bases). CDR1 and CDR2 from the germline V gene are SEHNR and FQNEAQ (reference sequence). This CDR3 is 14 amino acids long. Trimming cost V 2 bases and J 3 bases, with 9 bases left between them. For the CDR3, the DNA is TGTGCCAGCAGCTTACCACAGGCGACAGATACGCAGTATTTT. Its translation: CASSLPQATDTQYF.

This clonotype was seen at least ten times. This chain connects TRBV27 to TRBJ2-1; TRBD2 matches at 10 bases. Germline CDR1 MNHEY, CDR2 SMNVEV (reference sequence). The CDR3 loop spans 15 amino acids. V lost 3 bases and J lost 10; bases outside the gene matches: 9. The DNA for the CDR3 is TGTGCCAGCAGTTTGTTAGCTAGCGGGAGTGGCGAGCAGTTCTTC. It is translated as CASSLLASGSGEQFF.

As concerns this clonotype: Given a much more abundant clone one base away, this may be a read error. The conserved phenylalanine or tryptophan is not found at the CDR3 terminus, so this likely reflects a read error. The V gene is TRBV20-1, the J gene TRBJ2-1; D is perhaps TRBD2 (6 bases). Germline V lookup: CDR1 DFQATT, CDR2 SNEGSKA (reference sequence). Trimming took 0 bases from V and 7 from J, leaving 10 bases between them. The CDR3 runs 13 residues. CDR3 sequence: CSAREGRRNEQFL. The DNA for the CDR3 is TGCAGTGCTAGAGAAGGGAGGCGGAATGAGCAGTTCTTA.

For this clonotype: Sequence at one end of the junction differs from germline and may be a read error. The chain links TRBV6-5 to TRBJ1-5, with D perhaps matching TRBD1 (6 bases). This CDR3 spans 15 amino acids. Germline assignment: CDR1 MNHEY and CDR2 SVGAGI. For the CDR3, the DNA is TGTGCCAGCAGTATCACAGGGCCGGGCAATCATCCCCAGCATTTT. It is translated as CASSITGPGNHPQHF.

This clonotype was counted at least ten times. The chain combines TRBV7-2 with TRBJ1-5; D gene uncertain. The CDR3 is 13 amino acids. Germline values: CDR1 SGHTA, CDR2 FQGNSA. The germline V and J ends were trimmed by 2 bases and 5 bases, with 7 bases remaining between them. CDR3 region: CASSLSAHQPQHF. DNA for the CDR3: TGTGCCAGCAGCTTATCCGCTCATCAGCCCCAGCATTTT.

This clonotype was seen ten or more times. The gene calls are TRBV27 and TRBJ1-5; D remains ambiguous. Trimming took off 4 bases at V and 7 bases at J, with 11 bases between the two ends. Looked up from germline, CDR1 is MNHEY and CDR2 is SMNVEV (reference sequence). CDR3 length: 13 amino acids. DNA of the CDR3: TGTGCCAGCAGTTCCTTCGGGCCCCAGCCCCAGCATTTT. The encoded protein is CASSSFGPQPQHF.

This clonotype was counted many times. The chain couples TRBV20-1 to TRBJ1-5, with D hard to call. CDR3 length: 11 residues. Germline V gene data show CDR1 as DFQATT and CDR2 as SNEGSKA (reference sequence). V was cut by 3 bases and J by 9 bases, with 9 bases left in between. The CDR3 coding sequence is TGCAGTGCTAGTGAGGGTGGGCCCCAGCATTTT. Amino acid sequence: CSASEGGPQHF.

V gene TRBV10-3 combines with J gene TRBJ2-3; D is perhaps TRBD2 (6 bases). This CDR3 contains 14 residues. The germline gives CDR1 ENHRY, CDR2 SYGVKD. Trimming removed 7 bases at V and 7 bases at J, with 18 bases between. In nucleotides, the CDR3 is TGTGCCATCATGGAGGGAACGCCCGATAATACGCAGTATTTT. Amino acids: CAIMEGTPDNTQYF.

In the case of this clonotype: This clone may be a read error of a much larger clone one base away. This chain links TRBV2 with TRBJ1-1; D is unresolved. The length of the CDR3 is 10 residues. CDR1 and CDR2 (germline): SNHLY, FYNNEI. The CDR3 bases are TGTGCCAGCAGGAGCACTGAACCTTTCTTT. This translates into CASRSTEPFF.

The V gene is TRBV28, the J gene TRBJ2-5, with D tentatively TRBD1 (5 bases). This CDR3 region has 14 residues. Germline-derived CDR1 and CDR2 are MDHEN and SYDVKM. V lost 3 bases and J 3 bases, leaving 11 bases between the germline ends. CDR3 sequence reads: CASSFKGREETQYF. The DNA for the CDR3 is TGTGCCAGCAGTTTTAAGGGCAGGGAAGAGACCCAGTACTTC.

This clonotype came up many times. This rearrangement joins TRBV7-2 to TRBJ1-2; no reliable D call. Germline CDR1 is SGHTA and CDR2 is FQGNSA. Trimming took 5 bases from V and 7 from J, leaving 8 bases between them. The CDR3 covers 11 residues. The chain's CDR3 is CASSDTVGYTF. The DNA of the CDR3 is TGTGCCAGCAGCGATACTGTTGGCTACACCTTC. The variable domain in full, completed from reference TRBV7-2 and TRBJ1-2, reads GAGVSQSPSNKVTEKGKDVELRCDPISGHTALYWYRQSLGQGLEFLIYFQGNSAPDKSGLPSDRFSAERTGGSVSTLTIQRTQQEDSAVYLCASSDTVGYTFGSGTRLTVV.

The chain employs TRBV2 and TRBJ1-3; D ambiguous. Trimming took 4 bases from V and 3 from J, leaving 13 bases between them. Germline loops: CDR1 SNHLY, CDR2 FYNNEI. The CDR3 has 15 residues. CDR3 protein: CASSGAWRSGNTIYF. CDR3 DNA sequence: TGTGCCAGCAGTGGTGCATGGAGGAGTGGAAACACCATATATTTT.

On this clonotype: A read error may explain this, as a much larger clone is one base away. The chain joins TRBV10-3 to TRBJ1-1; maybe TRBD1 (5 bases). The CDR3 runs 14 residues. Germline CDR1 ENHRY, CDR2 SYGVKD. For the CDR3, the DNA is TGTGCCAGCAGTTACGCGGGGGTGAAAACTGAAGCTTTCTTT. Its protein is CASSYAGVKTEAFF.

As regards this clonotype: A read error may explain this, as a much larger clone is one base away. The J gene is TRBJ2-3, the V gene TRBV19; D might be TRBD1 (5 bases). The V gene's germline CDR1 is LNHDA and CDR2 SQIVND (reference sequence). The V and J ends lost 0 bases and 5 bases respectively, with 15 bases between them. This CDR3 has 16 residues. The CDR3 DNA is TGTGCCAGTAGTATAGATCGGGCAGGGTTTCGAGATACGCAGTATTTT. This translates into CASSIDRAGFRDTQYF.

This clonotype was seen at least ten times. The chain carries TRBV3-1 and TRBJ1-5, with 8 bases identical to TRBD1. Trimming removed 2 bases from V and 6 bases from J; junction bases left unmatched: 3. This CDR3 is built from 14 residues. Per germline, CDR1 LGHDT and CDR2 YNNKEL (reference sequence). Written as DNA, the CDR3 is TGTGCCAGCAGCCAATCCGGGACAGGTCAGCCCCAGCATTTT. Translated, it gives CASSQSGTGQPQHF.

The V and J genes are TRBV7-2 and TRBJ1-4; D might be TRBD1 (6 bases). Germline-derived CDR1 and CDR2 are SGHTA and FQGNSA. The CDR3 extends over 15 amino acids. Trimming left V 1 base short and J 7 bases short, with 13 bases between. CDR3 coding DNA: TGTGCCAGCAGCTTAGTACGGGGGGCGGGTGAAAAACTGTTTTTT. Translation: CASSLVRGAGEKLFF.

This clonotype was seen a handful of times. The gene calls are TRBV28 and TRBJ2-7; a weak D match, TRBD2 (7 bases). The V end lost 9 bases, the J end lost 4 bases, and 19 bases lay between the germline ends. The CDR3 contains 14 residues. Germline loops: CDR1 MDHEN, CDR2 SYDVKM. The DNA for the CDR3 is TGTGCCAGAGAGAAGAGAGGGGGGGCTTACGAGCAGTACTTC. Amino acid sequence: CAREKRGGAYEQYF. The variable domain in full, with the rest retrieved from reference TRBV28 and TRBJ2-7, is DVKVTQSSRYLVKRTGEKVFLECVQDMDHENMFWYRQDPGLGLRLIYFSYDVKMKEKGDIPEGYSVSREKKERFSLILESASTNQTSMYLCAREKRGGAYEQYFGPGTRLTVT.

CDR3 DNA sequence: TGTGCCATCATGGGGGGCAGTAACACTGAAGCTTTCTTT. Protein: CAIMGGSNTEAFF. V usage is TRBV10-3 and J usage is TRBJ1-1, with D maybe TRBD1 (6 bases). The CDR3 has 13 residues. CDR1 and CDR2 from the germline V gene are ENHRY and SYGVKD. The ends were cut back, 7 bases at V and 2 bases at J, with 11 bases in the middle.

This chain joins TRBV30 and TRBJ2-3, with D tentatively TRBD1 (5 bases). This CDR3 is built from 17 residues. Trimming shortened V by 0 bases and J by 2 bases, and 18 bases separated the two germline ends. Germline CDR1 GTSNPN, CDR2 SVGIG (reference sequence). The DNA of the CDR3 is TGTGCCTGGAGTGTAGGGGCGGACGGCTACCTCACAGATACGCAGTATTTT. This gives the protein CAWSVGADGYLTDTQYF.

Concerning this clonotype: No conserved phenylalanine or tryptophan ends this CDR3, so it is likely a read error. The rearrangement uses TRBV3-1 and TRBJ2-5; D unresolved. The CDR3 loop spans 11 amino acids. Germline assignment: CDR1 LGHDT and CDR2 YNNKEL (reference sequence). CDR3 in amino acids: CASRQVETQYL. The CDR3 DNA is TGTGCCAGCAGGCAAGTCGAGACCCAGTACTTG.

With respect to this clonotype: The junction and the germline gene differ at one end; a read error may be behind it. The J gene is TRBJ1-1, the V gene TRBV28; D gene uncertain. Per the germline V gene, CDR1 is MDHEN and CDR2 is SYDVKM. This CDR3 region has 12 residues. CDR3 sequence: CDSGAWNTEAFF. The CDR3 bases are TGTGACAGCGGCGCCTGGAACACTGAAGCTTTCTTT. The full variable domain, in which reference TRBV28 and TRBJ1-1 provide the parts outside the CDR3, is DVKVTQSSRYLVKRTGEKVFLECVQDMDHENMFWYRQDPGLGLRLIYFSYDVKMKEKGDIPEGYSVSREKKERFSLILESASTNQTSMYLCDSGAWNTEAFFGQGTRLTVV.